These T cell receptor beta chains were read from a single sample in a study of cytomegalovirus exposure and HLA in healthy donors. Only in-frame clones appear in the TCRdb table, and some are missing; sequencing was by immunoSEQ multiplex PCR. Seen here are 95,000 to 150,000 clones, approximately 82% observed once, and the top ten hold 20%. The sequenced sample was PBMCs. These receptors were taken from a man aged 18-30 years in good health and CMV-seropositive. CDR3s include the opening cysteine and the closing phenylalanine or tryptophan. A D gene is named only where the DNA matches it firmly.

J	D	V	DNA	CDR3
TRBJ2-3	NA	TRBV2	TGTGCCAGCAGTCTTGGACTGAGCACAGATACGCAGTATTTT	CASSLGLSTDTQYF
TRBJ1-4	TRBD1	TRBV6-5	TGTGCCAGCAGCAAAGGGGACAGGGTAGGAGAAAAACTGTTTTTT	CASSKGDRVGEKLFF
TRBJ2-1	NA	TRBV6-6	TGTGCCAGCAGCTCGGACTACTTACTATACAATGAGCAGTTCTTC	CASSSDYLLYNEQFF
TRBJ2-1	NA	TRBV7-7	TGTGCCAGCAGTGACGACAGCTTCGGTAAGCAGTTCTTC	CASSDDSFGKQFF
TRBJ2-1	TRBD1	TRBV28	TGTGCCAGCAGTTCGGGACAGATCTACAATGAGCAGTTCTTC	CASSSGQIYNEQFF
TRBJ2-3	NA	TRBV7-9	TGTGCCAGCAGCTTAACATTTCCCCCCACAGATACGCAGTATTTT	CASSLTFPPTDTQYF
TRBJ2-7	TRBD2	TRBV27	TGTGCCAGCAGTCCCCTAGCGGGGGGATCCTACGAGCAGTACTTC	CASSPLAGGSYEQYF
TRBJ2-7	NA	TRBV4-1	TGCGCCAGCAGCCAAGGGGCCTCCTACGAGCAGTACTTC	CASSQGASYEQYF
TRBJ2-3	TRBD2	TRBV11-1	TGTGCCAGCAGCTTTCTTAGCGGGGGGGCCACGGATACGCAGTATTTT	CASSFLSGGATDTQYF
TRBJ2-1	TRBD1	TRBV27	TGTGCCAGCAGTTCTGCCTCCACGGGACAGGGACCAATGGTGGAGTTCTTC	CASSSASTGQGPMVEFF
TRBJ1-3	NA	TRBV6-1	TGTGCCAGCAGTGAATGGCGGGGTAACACCATATATTTT	CASSEWRGNTIYF